The 5 T cell receptor beta chains in this list originate from one sample, sequenced in a study of siplizumab effects on memory and regulatory T cells. Measured with immunoSEQ multiplex PCR; TCRdb has only the in-frame clones, and not every one. The table records some 40,000 clones, around 89% of them present only once. Input material: naive CD4+ T cells sorted from blood. The receptors here all came from a human donor in good health.

This rearrangement joins TRBV19 to TRBJ1-4; TRBD1 aligns across 8 bases. The germline gives CDR1 LNHDA, CDR2 SQIVND (reference sequence). V lost 5 bases and J lost 2; bases outside the gene matches: 1. The CDR3 runs 14 residues. The CDR3 bases are TGTGCCAGTAGTGACAGGGGTACTAATGAAAAACTGTTTTTT. Its protein product is CASSDRGTNEKLFF.

V and J are TRBV7-2 and TRBJ2-7; 9 bases agree with TRBD1. Trimming removed 5 bases from V and 2 bases from J; junction bases left unmatched: 7. In germline, CDR1 is SGHTA, CDR2 FQGNSA. The length of the CDR3 is 15 residues. The CDR3 DNA reads as TGTGCCAGCAGCCGGCCGGACAGGGGAACCTACGAGCAGTACTTC. Encoded protein: CASSRPDRGTYEQYF.

The V and J genes are TRBV27 and TRBJ2-1; D is perhaps TRBD1 (5 bases). V was shortened by 8 bases and J by 6 bases, with 17 bases between the two germline ends. The CDR3 is 14 residues long. Germline-derived CDR1 and CDR2 are MNHEY and SMNVEV (reference sequence). In DNA, the CDR3 is TGTGCCAGCGGGGCCCCTTACTCCGGCAATGAGCAGTTCTTC. Protein sequence: CASGAPYSGNEQFF.

The chain employs TRBV7-9 and TRBJ2-3; the match to TRBD2 covers 11 bases. The CDR3 runs 15 residues. V lost 1 base and J lost 7; bases outside the gene matches: 4. The germline CDR1 and CDR2 sequences are SEHNR and FQNEAQ (reference sequence). The DNA for the CDR3 is TGTGCCAGCAGCTTAGAACTAGCGGGGGCGAATACGCAGTATTTT. It specifies CASSLELAGANTQYF.

This chain links TRBV5-6 with TRBJ2-5, with D possibly matching TRBD1 (5 bases). Near its end, the DNA agrees better with TRBJ2-7, so the J call may be wrong. Germline values: CDR1 SGHDT, CDR2 YYEEEE. The CDR3 length is 14 residues. The CDR3 is CASSLGLRAYEQYF. The CDR3 nucleotides are TGTGCCAGCAGCTTGGGTCTCAGGGCCTACGAGCAGTACTTC.